This note documents a single TCR beta chain sequence. Methods used by the authors: Amplifying reference gene primers gave estimates of nucleated cell counts. Repertoires were generated with immunoSEQ multiplex PCR, while TCRdb's copy carries only in-frame clones and drops some. The DNA gave D and trimming, while V, J and clone size come from that table. The table includes roughly 250,000 clones, over 75% detected once. The data were obtained in a study of blood T cell repertoires in COVID-19. V was clipped by 5 bases and J by 0 bases, with 17 bases between them. Looked up from germline, CDR1 is MNHEY and CDR2 is SVGEGT. The CDR3 contains 17 residues.

Source material: peripheral blood. The chain combines TRBV6-2 or TRBV6-3 with TRBJ2-4; maybe TRBD2 (7 bases). The clonotype originates from a human donor with COVID-19, enrolled during active disease. The donor label of this sample is uncertain. The CDR3 spells CASSEGGAIGAKNIQYF. The DNA for the CDR3 is TGTGCCAGCAGTGAGGGGGGGGCCATCGGAGCCAAAAACATTCAGTACTTC.